These 3 T cell receptor beta chains were sequenced from one sample in a study of identical twins. TCRdb independently ran MiXCR on the 5' RACE reads; one entry per CDR3 protein. The sample has hundreds of thousands of distinct CDR3 sequences, roughly 24% seen once. These data also featured in a second study, about T cells expressing NK-cell markers.

What was sequenced was CD4+ T cells sorted from blood. All receptors come from a woman between 18 and 29 years old in good health.

This clonotype occurred a few times. V usage is TRBV10-3 and J usage is TRBJ2-2; TRBD2 aligns across 8 bases. Losses at the gene ends were 5 bases for V and 8 bases for J; bases not matched to a gene: 10. CDR3 length equals 15 residues. Germline V lookup: CDR1 ENHRY, CDR2 SYGVKD. The CDR3 region has the DNA TGTGCCATCAGTACCGGGACTAGAGAGTTAGGGGAGCTGTTTTTT. Its translation is CAISTGTRELGELFF.

This clonotype occurred a few times. CDR3 in DNA: TGCGCCAGCAGCTTTTCCGCGGGACAGGGGAACTACGAGCAGTACTTC. Translation gives CASSFSAGQGNYEQYF. The chain recombines TRBV5-1 with TRBJ2-7; the match to TRBD1 covers 10 bases. Germline loops: CDR1 SGHRS, CDR2 YFSETQ. The CDR3 is 16 residues long. Losses at the gene ends were 2 bases for V and 3 bases for J; bases not matched to a gene: 8.

This clonotype occurred many times. The V call is TRBV7-2, the J call TRBJ1-2, with D unclear. This CDR3 comprises 13 residues. V was pared by 3 bases and J by 5 bases, with 10 bases between. Germline V CDR1 and CDR2: SGHTA, FQGNSA. The DNA for the CDR3 is TGTGCCAGCAGCTTTGGCAGTTCTTATGGCTACACCTTC. This translates into CASSFGSSYGYTF.